The rows below give T cell receptor beta chains drawn from one sample of a study of blood T cell repertoires in COVID-19. Data came from immunoSEQ multiplex PCR; TCRdb stores just in-frame clones and leaves some out. Of roughly 120,000 clones in the sample, about 83% were seen once. Sequences were obtained from peripheral blood. These receptors all stem from a human donor in a cohort sampled during active COVID-19. CDR3s include the opening cysteine and the closing phenylalanine or tryptophan. The order of the fields is V gene, J gene, CDR3 protein.

v_call: TRBV5-1
j_call: TRBJ2-2
cdr3_aa: CASGATGPSHTGELFF

v_call: TRBV9
j_call: TRBJ2-5
cdr3_aa: CASSAGKTSGNQETQYF

v_call: TRBV4-3
j_call: TRBJ2-7
cdr3_aa: CASSQDRGQGLSYEQYF

v_call: TRBV18
j_call: TRBJ2-3
cdr3_aa: CASSPPFSHTRSPSTDTQYF

v_call: TRBV6-2/TRBV6-3
j_call: TRBJ1-5
cdr3_aa: CASSSNRERQPQHF

v_call: TRBV18
j_call: TRBJ2-7
cdr3_aa: CASSPGTGGEQYF

v_call: TRBV4-2
j_call: TRBJ1-2
cdr3_aa: CASSQGGQGVTGYTF

v_call: TRBV28
j_call: TRBJ2-3
cdr3_aa: CASSLMGQGWNTQYF

v_call: TRBV7-8
j_call: TRBJ1-3
cdr3_aa: CASSSGHRGSSSGNTIYF

v_call: TRBV7-9
j_call: TRBJ1-2
cdr3_aa: CASSLSVGPYGYTF

v_call: TRBV6-6
j_call: TRBJ2-2
cdr3_aa: CASRRQGVGLSNTGELFF

v_call: TRBV5-6
j_call: TRBJ2-7
cdr3_aa: CASSLEGSQREGRYEQYF

v_call: TRBV14
j_call: TRBJ1-1
cdr3_aa: CASSQGRGLYEAFF

v_call: TRBV3-1/TRBV3-2
j_call: TRBJ2-7
cdr3_aa: CASSSPRVAGPAYEQYF

v_call: TRBV19
j_call: TRBJ1-4
cdr3_aa: CASSIRNANSPGQRKKLFF

v_call: TRBV18
j_call: TRBJ2-1
cdr3_aa: CASSSGTGVYNEQFF

v_call: TRBV9
j_call: TRBJ1-1
cdr3_aa: CASSVVVTGNTEAFF

v_call: TRBV2
j_call: TRBJ2-1
cdr3_aa: CASSEGLAGGNEQFF

v_call: TRBV30
j_call: TRBJ2-3
cdr3_aa: CTGGFTDTQYF

v_call: TRBV6-5
j_call: TRBJ1-5
cdr3_aa: CASHTGGNQPQHF

v_call: TRBV9
j_call: TRBJ1-4
cdr3_aa: CASSVGGTGRYEKLFF

v_call: TRBV5-6
j_call: TRBJ2-7
cdr3_aa: CASSLGSREHEQYF

v_call: TRBV7-2
j_call: TRBJ1-2
cdr3_aa: CASSLSGTENYGYTF

v_call: TRBV27
j_call: TRBJ1-5
cdr3_aa: CASTPWGGSNQPQHF

v_call: TRBV2
j_call: TRBJ2-1
cdr3_aa: CASSVESGSRNEQFF

v_call: TRBV6-6
j_call: TRBJ2-7
cdr3_aa: CASRSHEQYF

v_call: TRBV6-6
j_call: TRBJ2-7
cdr3_aa: CASSYPGATGWAEQYF

v_call: TRBV18
j_call: TRBJ1-1
cdr3_aa: CASSFVNTEAFF

v_call: TRBV19
j_call: TRBJ1-1
cdr3_aa: CASSSDRVNTEAFF

v_call: TRBV29-1
j_call: TRBJ1-1
cdr3_aa: CSATRGLGTEAFF

v_call: TRBV5-1
j_call: TRBJ2-5
cdr3_aa: CASSLGHGETQYF

v_call: TRBV9
j_call: TRBJ2-1
cdr3_aa: CASSVRAANSYNEQFF

v_call: TRBV30
j_call: TRBJ1-3
cdr3_aa: CAWCANSGNTIYF

v_call: TRBV5-6
j_call: TRBJ2-3
cdr3_aa: CASSASTGTNTQYF

v_call: TRBV3-1/TRBV3-2
j_call: TRBJ1-2
cdr3_aa: CASSQGWQVNYGYTF

v_call: TRBV7-2
j_call: TRBJ2-7
cdr3_aa: CASSFGQGVYEQYF

v_call: TRBV14
j_call: TRBJ1-1
cdr3_aa: CASSPRPSHEAFF

v_call: TRBV6-5
j_call: TRBJ2-1
cdr3_aa: CASSYSLAGVRNEQFF

v_call: TRBV7-2
j_call: TRBJ2-5
cdr3_aa: CASSSQHRGLRTQYF

v_call: TRBV5-1
j_call: TRBJ2-2
cdr3_aa: CASSFSVTGELFF

v_call: TRBV6-5
j_call: TRBJ1-1
cdr3_aa: CASSYPGQGGTEAFF

v_call: TRBV2
j_call: TRBJ1-5
cdr3_aa: CAISASGGPQHF

v_call: TRBV27
j_call: TRBJ2-3
cdr3_aa: CASSPERKYTDTQYF